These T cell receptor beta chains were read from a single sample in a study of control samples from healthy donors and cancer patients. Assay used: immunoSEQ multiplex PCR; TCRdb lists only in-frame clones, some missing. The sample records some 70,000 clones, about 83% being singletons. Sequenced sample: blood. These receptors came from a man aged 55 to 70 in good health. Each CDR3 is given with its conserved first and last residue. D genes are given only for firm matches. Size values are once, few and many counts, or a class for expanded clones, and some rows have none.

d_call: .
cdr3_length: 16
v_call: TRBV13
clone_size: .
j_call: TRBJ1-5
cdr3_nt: TGTGCCAGCAGCTTACCCCGGGGGTATAGCAATCAGCCCCAGCATTTT
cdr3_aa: CASSLPRGYSNQPQHF

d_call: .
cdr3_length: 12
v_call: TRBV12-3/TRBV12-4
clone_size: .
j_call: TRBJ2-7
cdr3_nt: TGTGCCAGCAGTTTCGGGGCCTACGAGCAGTACTTC
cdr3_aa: CASSFGAYEQYF

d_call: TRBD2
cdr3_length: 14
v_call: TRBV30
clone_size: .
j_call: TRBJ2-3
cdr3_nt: TGTGCCTGGAGCTCTAGCGGCACCACAGATACGCAGTATTTT
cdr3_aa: CAWSSSGTTDTQYF

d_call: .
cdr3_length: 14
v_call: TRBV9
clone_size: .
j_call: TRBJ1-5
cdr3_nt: TGTGCCAGCAGCCCAAGCGGGGGTAATCAGCCCCAGCATTTT
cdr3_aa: CASSPSGGNQPQHF

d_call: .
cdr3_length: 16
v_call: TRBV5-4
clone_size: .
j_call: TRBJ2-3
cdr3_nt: TGTGCCAGCAGTGACAGAGACTTCCTCGTCACAGATACGCAGTATTTT
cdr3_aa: CASSDRDFLVTDTQYF

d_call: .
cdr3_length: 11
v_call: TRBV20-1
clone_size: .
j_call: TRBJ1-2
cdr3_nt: TGCAGTGCTAGGTCAAGGGGTGGCTACACCTTC
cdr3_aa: CSARSRGGYTF

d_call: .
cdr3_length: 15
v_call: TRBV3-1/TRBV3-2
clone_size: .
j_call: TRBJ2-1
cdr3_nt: TGTGCCAGCAGCCAAGATTCTAGCTTCTACAATGAGCAGTTCTTC
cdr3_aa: CASSQDSSFYNEQFF

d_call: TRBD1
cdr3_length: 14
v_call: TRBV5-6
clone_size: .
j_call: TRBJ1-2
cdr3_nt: TGTGCCAGCAGCCCAGGGACAGTTAACTATGGCTACACCTTC
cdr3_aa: CASSPGTVNYGYTF

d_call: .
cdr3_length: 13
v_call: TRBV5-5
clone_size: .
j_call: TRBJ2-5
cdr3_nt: TGTGCCAGCAGCTTAGGTAGCGTTGAGACCCAGTACTTC
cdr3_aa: CASSLGSVETQYF

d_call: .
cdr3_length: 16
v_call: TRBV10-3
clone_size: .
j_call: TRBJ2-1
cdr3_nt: TGTGCCATCAGTGAGACTAGCTCCCCCCTTTCGAATGAGCAGTTCTTC
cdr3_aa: CAISETSSPLSNEQFF

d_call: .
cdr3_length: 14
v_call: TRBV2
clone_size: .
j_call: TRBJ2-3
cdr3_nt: TGTGCCAGCAGCTCTCGGGGAATGGAGGATACGCAGTATTTT
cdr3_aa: CASSSRGMEDTQYF

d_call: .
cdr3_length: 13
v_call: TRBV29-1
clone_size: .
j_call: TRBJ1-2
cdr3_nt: TGCAGCGGCTCGACAGGCACCAACTATGGCTACACCTTC
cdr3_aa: CSGSTGTNYGYTF

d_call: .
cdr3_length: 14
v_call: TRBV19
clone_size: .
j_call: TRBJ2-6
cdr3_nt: TGTGCCAGTAAAATACAATCTGGGGCCAACGTCCTGACTTTC
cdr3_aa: CASKIQSGANVLTF

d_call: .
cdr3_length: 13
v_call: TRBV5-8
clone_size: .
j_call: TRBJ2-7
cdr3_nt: TGTGCCAGCAGCCCGGGACTTTCCTACGAGCAGTACTTC
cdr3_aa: CASSPGLSYEQYF

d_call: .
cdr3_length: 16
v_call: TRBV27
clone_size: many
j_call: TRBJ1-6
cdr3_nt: TGTGCCAGCAAATCGGGGGGGAGCTCCTATAATTCACCCCTCCACTTT
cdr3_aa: CASKSGGSSYNSPLHF

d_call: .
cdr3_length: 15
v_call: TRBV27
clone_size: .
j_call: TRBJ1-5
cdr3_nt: TGTGCCAGCAGTTTAAAGGGCGATAGCAATCAGCCCCAGCATTTT
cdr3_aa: CASSLKGDSNQPQHF

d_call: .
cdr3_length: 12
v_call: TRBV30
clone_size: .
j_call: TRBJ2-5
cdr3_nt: TGTGCCTGGAAGGAGGGCTCGGAGACCCAGTACTTC
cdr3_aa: CAWKEGSETQYF

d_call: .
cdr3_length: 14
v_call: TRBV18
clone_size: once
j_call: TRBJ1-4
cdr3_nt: TGTGCCAGCTCACTGGCGGCCGAACGGGAAAAACTGTTTTTT
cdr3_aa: CASSLAAEREKLFF

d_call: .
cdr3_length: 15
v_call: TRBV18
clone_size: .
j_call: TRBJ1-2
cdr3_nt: TGTGCCAGCTCACCACCGAGACGGAGATTTTATGGCTACACCTTC
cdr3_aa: CASSPPRRRFYGYTF

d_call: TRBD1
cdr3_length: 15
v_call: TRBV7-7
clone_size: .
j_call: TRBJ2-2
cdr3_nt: TGTGCCAGCAGCCACAGGGGGAGTAGGGCCGGGGAGCTGTTTTTT
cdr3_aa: CASSHRGSRAGELFF

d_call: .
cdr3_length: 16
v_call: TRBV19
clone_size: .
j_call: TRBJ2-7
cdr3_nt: TGTGCCAGTAGTATAGATCAACCAGGGAAAGACTACGAGCAGTACTTC
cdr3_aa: CASSIDQPGKDYEQYF

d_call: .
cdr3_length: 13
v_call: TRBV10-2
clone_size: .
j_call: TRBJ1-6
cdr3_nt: TGCGCCAGCAAGACAGGCTATAATTCACCCCTCCACTTT
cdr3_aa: CASKTGYNSPLHF

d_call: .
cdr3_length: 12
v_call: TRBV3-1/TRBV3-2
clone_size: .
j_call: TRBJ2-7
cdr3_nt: TGTGCCAGCAGCCAAGCAGGCTACGAGCAGTACTTC
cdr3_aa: CASSQAGYEQYF

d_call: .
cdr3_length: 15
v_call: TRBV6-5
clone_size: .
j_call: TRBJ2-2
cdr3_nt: TGTGCCAGCAGTAGACGGAGGGCCGACACCGGGGAGCTGTTTTTT
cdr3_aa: CASSRRRADTGELFF

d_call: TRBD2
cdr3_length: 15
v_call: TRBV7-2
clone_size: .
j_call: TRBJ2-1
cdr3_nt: TGTGCCAGCAGCTCCACTAGCGGGAGTTACAATGAGCAGTTCTTC
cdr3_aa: CASSSTSGSYNEQFF

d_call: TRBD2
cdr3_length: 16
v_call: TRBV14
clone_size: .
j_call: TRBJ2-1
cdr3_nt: TGTGCCAGCAGCAGCCCCGGGACTAGCAAAATCCATGAGCAGTTCTTC
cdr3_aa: CASSSPGTSKIHEQFF

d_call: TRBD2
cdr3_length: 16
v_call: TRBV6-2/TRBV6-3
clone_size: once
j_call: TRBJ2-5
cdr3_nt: TGTGCCAGCAGCGCTAGCGGGAGAGGGGGCGGGGAGACCCAGTACTTC
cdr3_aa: CASSASGRGGGETQYF

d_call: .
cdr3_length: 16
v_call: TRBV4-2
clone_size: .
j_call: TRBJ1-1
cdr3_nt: TGTGCCAGCAGCGATTCCCCGGGCCTCATGAACACTGAAGCTTTCTTT
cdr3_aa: CASSDSPGLMNTEAFF

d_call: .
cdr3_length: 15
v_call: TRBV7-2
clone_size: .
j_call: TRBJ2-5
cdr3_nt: TGTGCCAGCAGCTTAGTGGTTCAGTCACAAGAGACCCAGTACTTC
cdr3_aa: CASSLVVQSQETQYF

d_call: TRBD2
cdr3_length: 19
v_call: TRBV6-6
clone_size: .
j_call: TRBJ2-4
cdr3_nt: TGTGCCAGCAGTCCTCAAACCTCCGGGACTAGCGGGTTCCGTGGCATTCAGTACTTC
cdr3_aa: CASSPQTSGTSGFRGIQYF

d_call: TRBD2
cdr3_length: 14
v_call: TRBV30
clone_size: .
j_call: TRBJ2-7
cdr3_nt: TGTGCCTGCCACCCTAGCGGGAGAGCCTACGAGCAGTACTTC
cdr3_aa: CACHPSGRAYEQYF

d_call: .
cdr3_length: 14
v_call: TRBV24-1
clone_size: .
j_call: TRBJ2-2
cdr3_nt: TGTGCCACCAGCAGTCGAATAAACACCGGGGAGCTGTTTTTT
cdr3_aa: CATSSRINTGELFF

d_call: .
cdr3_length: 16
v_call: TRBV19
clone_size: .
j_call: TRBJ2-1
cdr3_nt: TGTGCCAGTAGTATTTCTGCCGGGAGAGCTTACAATGAGCAGTTCTTC
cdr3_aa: CASSISAGRAYNEQFF

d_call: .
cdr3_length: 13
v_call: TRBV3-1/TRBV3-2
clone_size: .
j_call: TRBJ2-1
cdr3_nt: TGTGCCAGCAGCCAAGGGACCGCGGGGGAGCAGTTCTTC
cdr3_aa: CASSQGTAGEQFF

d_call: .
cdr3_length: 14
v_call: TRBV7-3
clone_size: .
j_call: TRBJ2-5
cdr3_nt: TGTGCCAGCAGCTTGGGCGGGTGGGAAGAGACCCAGTACTTC
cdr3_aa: CASSLGGWEETQYF

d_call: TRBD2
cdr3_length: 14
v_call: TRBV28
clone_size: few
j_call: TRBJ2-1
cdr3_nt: TGTGCCAGCAGGAACCCGGGACTACCAAATGAGCAGTTCTTC
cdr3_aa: CASRNPGLPNEQFF

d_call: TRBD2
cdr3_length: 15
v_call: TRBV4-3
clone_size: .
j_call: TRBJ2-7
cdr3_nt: TGCGCCAGCAGCCAAGAGTGGCTAGCGGGTTACGAGCAGTACTTC
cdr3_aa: CASSQEWLAGYEQYF

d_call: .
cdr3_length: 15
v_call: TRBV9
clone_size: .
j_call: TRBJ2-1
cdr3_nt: TGTGCCAGCAGCGTAGAAGGGAGTTGGGCCAATGAGCAGTTCTTC
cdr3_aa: CASSVEGSWANEQFF

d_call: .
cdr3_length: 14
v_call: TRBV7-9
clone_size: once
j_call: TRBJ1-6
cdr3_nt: TGTGCCAGCAGATCGACAGGAGGCGGTTCACCCCTCCACTTT
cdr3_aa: CASRSTGGGSPLHF

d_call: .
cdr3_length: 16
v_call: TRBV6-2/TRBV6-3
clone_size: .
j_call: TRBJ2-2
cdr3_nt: TGTGCCAGCAGTTATGGCGCAGGGGCCAACACCGGGGAGCTGTTTTTT
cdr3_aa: CASSYGAGANTGELFF

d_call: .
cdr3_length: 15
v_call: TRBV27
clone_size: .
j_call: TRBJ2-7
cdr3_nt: TGTGCCAGCAGTTTATCCCTAACAGGTCCCTACGAGCAGTACTTC
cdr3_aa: CASSLSLTGPYEQYF

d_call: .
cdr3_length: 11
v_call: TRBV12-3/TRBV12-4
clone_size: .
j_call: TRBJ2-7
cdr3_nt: TGTGCCAGCACCGTCGGTGGGGAGCAGTACTTC
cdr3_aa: CASTVGGEQYF

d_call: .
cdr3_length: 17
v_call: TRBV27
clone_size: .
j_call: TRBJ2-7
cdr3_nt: TGTGCCAGCAGACCCGAGGGATCGGGGCCCTTGCGCTACGAGCAGTACTTC
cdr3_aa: CASRPEGSGPLRYEQYF

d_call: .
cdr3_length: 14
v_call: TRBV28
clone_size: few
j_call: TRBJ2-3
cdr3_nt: TGTGCCAGCTTGGGAGAACTAGTGGGGGATACGCAGTATTTT
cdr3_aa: CASLGELVGDTQYF